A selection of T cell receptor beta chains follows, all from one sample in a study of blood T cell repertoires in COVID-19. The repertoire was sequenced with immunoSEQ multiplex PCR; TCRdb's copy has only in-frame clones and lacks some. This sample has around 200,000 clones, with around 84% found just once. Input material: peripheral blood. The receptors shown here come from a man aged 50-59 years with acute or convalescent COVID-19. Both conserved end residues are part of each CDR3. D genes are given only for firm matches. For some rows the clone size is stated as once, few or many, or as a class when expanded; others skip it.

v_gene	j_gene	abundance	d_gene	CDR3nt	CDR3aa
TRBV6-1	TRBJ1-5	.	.	TGTGCCAGCAGTGATCCGGGGAGGGTGCATAGCAATCAGCCCCAGCATTTT	CASSDPGRVHSNQPQHF
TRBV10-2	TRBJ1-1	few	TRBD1	TGCGCCAGCAGCCTCCAGGGGGCTGGCACTGAAGCTTTCTTT	CASSLQGAGTEAFF
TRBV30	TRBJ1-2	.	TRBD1	TGTGCCTGGAGTGTGACAGGGAGCTATGGCTACACCTTC	CAWSVTGSYGYTF
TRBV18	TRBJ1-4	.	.	TGTGCCAGCTCACCCAGGGGTGTTAATGAAAAACTGTTTTTT	CASSPRGVNEKLFF
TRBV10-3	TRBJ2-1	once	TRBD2	TGTGCCATCAGTGAGCCTAGCGGGGGGGCCCGCTCCTACAATGAGCAGTTCTTC	CAISEPSGGARSYNEQFF
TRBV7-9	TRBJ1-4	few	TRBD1	TGTGCCAGCAGCGTAGGGGACAGGGCACGGGAAAAACTGTTTTTT	CASSVGDRAREKLFF
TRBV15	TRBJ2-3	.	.	TGTGCCACCAGCAGAGAAGGGGTACCCACAGATACGCAGTATTTT	CATSREGVPTDTQYF
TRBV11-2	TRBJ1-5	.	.	TGTGCCAGCAGCTTAGATCGGGTGCCCAGTCAGCCCCAGCATTTT	CASSLDRVPSQPQHF
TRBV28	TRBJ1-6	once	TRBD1	TGTGCCAGCAGGACACCAACAGGGGCTAATTCACCCCTCCACTTT	CASRTPTGANSPLHF
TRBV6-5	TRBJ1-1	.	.	TGTGCCAGCAGTTACCGACAGGAATTAGGCACTGAAGCTTTCTTT	CASSYRQELGTEAFF
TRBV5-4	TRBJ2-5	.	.	TGTGCCAGCAGCGTCCCTACAGGGTTGGAGACCCAGTACTTC	CASSVPTGLETQYF
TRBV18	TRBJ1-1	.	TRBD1	TGTGCCAGCTCACCACGAGGGGGACAGTTGAACACTGAAGCTTTCTTT	CASSPRGGQLNTEAFF
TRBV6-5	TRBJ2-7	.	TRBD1	TGTGCCAGCAGTTATCGGGACAGGGGCCCCTACGAGCAGTACTTC	CASSYRDRGPYEQYF
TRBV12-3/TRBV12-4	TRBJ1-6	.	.	TGTGCCAGCAGTTTACTAAATTCACCCCTCCACTTT	CASSLLNSPLHF
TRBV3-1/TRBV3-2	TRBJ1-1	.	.	TGTGCCAGCAGCCTCAGACAGGCTAAGAACACTGAAGCTTTCTTT	CASSLRQAKNTEAFF